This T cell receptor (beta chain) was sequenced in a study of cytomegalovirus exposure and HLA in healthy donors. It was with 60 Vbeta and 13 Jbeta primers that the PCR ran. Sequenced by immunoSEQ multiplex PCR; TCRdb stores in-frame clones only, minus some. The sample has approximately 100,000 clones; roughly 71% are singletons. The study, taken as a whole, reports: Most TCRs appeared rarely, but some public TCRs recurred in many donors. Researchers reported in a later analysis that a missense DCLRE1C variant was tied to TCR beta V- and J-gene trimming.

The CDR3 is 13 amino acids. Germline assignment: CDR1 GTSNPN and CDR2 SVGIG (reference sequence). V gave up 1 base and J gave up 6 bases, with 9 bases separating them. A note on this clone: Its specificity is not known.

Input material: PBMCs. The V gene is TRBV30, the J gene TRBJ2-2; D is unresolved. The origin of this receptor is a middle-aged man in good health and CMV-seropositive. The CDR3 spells CAWSAHSSGELFF. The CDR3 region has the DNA TGTGCCTGGAGTGCACATAGCTCCGGGGAGCTGTTTTTT.